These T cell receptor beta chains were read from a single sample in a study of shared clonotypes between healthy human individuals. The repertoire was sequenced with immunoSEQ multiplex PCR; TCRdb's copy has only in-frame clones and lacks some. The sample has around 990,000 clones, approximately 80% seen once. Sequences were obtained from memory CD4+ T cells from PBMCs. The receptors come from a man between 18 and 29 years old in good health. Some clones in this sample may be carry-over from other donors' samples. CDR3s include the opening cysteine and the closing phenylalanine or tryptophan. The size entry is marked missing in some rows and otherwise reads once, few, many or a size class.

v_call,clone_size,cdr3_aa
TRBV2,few,CASSEGVSSGNQPQHF
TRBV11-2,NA,CASTRLAGDLTGELFF
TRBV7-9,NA,CASSPPGQGARDEQFF
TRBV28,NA,CASSQDSYGYTF
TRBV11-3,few,CASSLVAGTTDTQYF
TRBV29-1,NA,CSVRTGGSETQYF
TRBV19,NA,CASNWARMNTEAFF
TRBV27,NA,CASSLLAGTYEQYF
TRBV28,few,CASSLRYEQYF
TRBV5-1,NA,CASSSPPGAEAFF
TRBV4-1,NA,CASSPQGGGRSAGELFF
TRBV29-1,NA,CSARGSVGAYGYTF
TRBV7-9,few,CASSSGGYLYEQYF
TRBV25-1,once,CASSEWGPTGSGANVLTF
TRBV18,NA,CASSPIQNLYEQYF
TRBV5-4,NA,CASSQRGGNSGNTIYF
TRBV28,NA,CASSLMGLAGPAEQFF
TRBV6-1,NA,CASGDSSMNTEAFF
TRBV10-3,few,CAIRTQGTEAFF
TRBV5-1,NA,CASSKGDANTGELFF
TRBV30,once,CAHRDTGGTEAFF
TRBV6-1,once,CASSEARTSGRDGEQYF
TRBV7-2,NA,CASSFIVPYEQYF
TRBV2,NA,CASSAYSGRARGTDTQYF
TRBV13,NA,CASSPRGVAWYEQYF
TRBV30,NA,CALDDLQDTEAFF
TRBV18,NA,CASSGSRGNQPQHF
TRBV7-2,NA,CASSLWGSTEAFF
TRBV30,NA,CAWSAQITDTQYF